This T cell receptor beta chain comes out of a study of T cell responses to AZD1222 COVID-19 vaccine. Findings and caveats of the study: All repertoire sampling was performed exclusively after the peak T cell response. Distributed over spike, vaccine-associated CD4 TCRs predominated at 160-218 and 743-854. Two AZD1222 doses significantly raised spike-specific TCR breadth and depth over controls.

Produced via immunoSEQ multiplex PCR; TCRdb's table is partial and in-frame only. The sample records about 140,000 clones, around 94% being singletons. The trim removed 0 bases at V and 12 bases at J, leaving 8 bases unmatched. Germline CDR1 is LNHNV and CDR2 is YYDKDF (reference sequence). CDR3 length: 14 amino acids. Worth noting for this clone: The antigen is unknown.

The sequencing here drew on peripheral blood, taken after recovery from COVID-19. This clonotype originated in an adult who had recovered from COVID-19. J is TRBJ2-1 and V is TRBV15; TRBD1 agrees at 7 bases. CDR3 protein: CATSRDPSGGVQFF. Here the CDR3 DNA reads TGTGCCACCAGCAGAGACCCTTCAGGGGGAGTGCAGTTCTTC.